This T cell receptor beta chain was identified in a study of T and B cells in COVID-19 patients. TRB was amplified from about 260-540 ng of blood genomic DNA. Multiplex PCR with BIOMED2 TRB-A/B primer pools amplified TRB rearrangements. In TCRdb, the multiplex PCR reads were re-called with MiXCR into one record per CDR3 protein. The repertoire holds about 8,200 distinct CDR3 sequences, with 40% as singletons. This CDR3 contains 14 residues. Germline CDR1 and CDR2: LNHDA and SQIVND (reference sequence). V was pared by 2 bases and J by 3 bases, with 11 bases between. Sequenced material: blood. The clonotype originates from a human donor who had recovered from COVID-19. This sequence joins TRBV19 and TRBJ2-7, with D perhaps matching TRBD1 (5 bases). CDR3 sequence reads: CASSIQGALYEQYF. As DNA, the CDR3 is TGTGCCAGTAGTATACAGGGCGCCCTCTACGAGCAGTACTTC.